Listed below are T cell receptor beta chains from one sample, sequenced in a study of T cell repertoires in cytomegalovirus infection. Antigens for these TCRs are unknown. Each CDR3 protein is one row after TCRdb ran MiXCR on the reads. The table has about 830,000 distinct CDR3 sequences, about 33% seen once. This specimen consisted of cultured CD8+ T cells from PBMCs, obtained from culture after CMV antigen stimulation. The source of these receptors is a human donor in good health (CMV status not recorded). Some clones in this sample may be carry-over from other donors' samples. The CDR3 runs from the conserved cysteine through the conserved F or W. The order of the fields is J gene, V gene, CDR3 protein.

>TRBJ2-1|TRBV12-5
CASGLGYEQFF
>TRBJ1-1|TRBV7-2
CASSFPKTGTTEAFF
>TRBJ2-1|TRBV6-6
CASSYSTRGMYNEQFF
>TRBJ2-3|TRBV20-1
CSARVPSGAPNTDTQYF
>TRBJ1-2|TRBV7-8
CASSLAPNRGGYGYTF
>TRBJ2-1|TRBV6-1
CASSEASYNEQFF
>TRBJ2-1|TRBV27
CASKTGVYNEQFF
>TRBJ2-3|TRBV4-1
CASSQYSGGTDTQYF
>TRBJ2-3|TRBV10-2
CASSESPGQSTDTQYF
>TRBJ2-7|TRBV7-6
CASSLNLGYEQYF
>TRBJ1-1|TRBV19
CASSGEGWTEAFF
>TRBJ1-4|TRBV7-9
CASEGRGTNEKLFF
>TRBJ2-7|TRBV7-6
CASSLTRTDEQYF
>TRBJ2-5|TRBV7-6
CASRTIGGRGRETQYF
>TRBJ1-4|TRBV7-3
CASSSLDRALNEKLFF
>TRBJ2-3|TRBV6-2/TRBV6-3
CASSYLELGATDTQYF
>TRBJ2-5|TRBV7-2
CASSLGQVTFQETQYF
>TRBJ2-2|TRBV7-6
CASSFTREGPNTGELFF
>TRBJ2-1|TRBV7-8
CASSLAAKYNEQFF
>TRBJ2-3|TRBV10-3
CAISWDRSTDTQYF
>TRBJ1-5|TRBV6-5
CASSYSGSGQPQHF
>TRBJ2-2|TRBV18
CASSPLDSRGELFF
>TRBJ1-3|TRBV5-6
CASSRLSSGNTIYF
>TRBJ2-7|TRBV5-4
CASSFQGAAYEQYF
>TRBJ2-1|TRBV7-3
CASSLSGQGRSYNEQFF
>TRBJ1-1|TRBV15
CATSRGHGNTEAFF
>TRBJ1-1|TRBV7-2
CASSLRWTDTEAFF
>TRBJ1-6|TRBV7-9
CASSLGVYNSPLHF
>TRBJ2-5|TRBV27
CASSLSFGNIMQETQYF
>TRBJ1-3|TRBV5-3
CASSLARSSGNTIYF
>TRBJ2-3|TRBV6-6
CASSYTTGADTQYF
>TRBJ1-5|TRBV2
CASSDGTGGYQPQHF
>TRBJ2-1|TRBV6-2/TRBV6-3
CASCNRGQYNEQFF
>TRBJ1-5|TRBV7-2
CASSDRDRLYSNQPQHF
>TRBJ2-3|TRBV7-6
CASSLLESPDTQYF
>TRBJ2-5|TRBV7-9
CASSLLGDPYQETQYF
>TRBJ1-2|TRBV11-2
CASSLRSSSNYGYIF
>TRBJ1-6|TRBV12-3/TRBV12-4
CASSLVRPPLHF
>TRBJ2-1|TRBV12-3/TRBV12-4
CASQSSGGYNEQFF
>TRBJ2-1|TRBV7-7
CASSPLTGQGANEQFF
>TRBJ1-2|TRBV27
CASKRGEGYGYTF
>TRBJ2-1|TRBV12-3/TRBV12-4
CASSLASAAYNEQFF
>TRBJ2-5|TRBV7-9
CASSLEYGTQYF
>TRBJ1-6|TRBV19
CASSRRSTVFNSPLHF
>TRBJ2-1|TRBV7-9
CASSLPRYSYNEQFF
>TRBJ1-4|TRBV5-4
CASSDSGLSEKLFF
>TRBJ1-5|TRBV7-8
CASSLGGTVSNQPQHF
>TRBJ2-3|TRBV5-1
CASSARQGFGDTQYF